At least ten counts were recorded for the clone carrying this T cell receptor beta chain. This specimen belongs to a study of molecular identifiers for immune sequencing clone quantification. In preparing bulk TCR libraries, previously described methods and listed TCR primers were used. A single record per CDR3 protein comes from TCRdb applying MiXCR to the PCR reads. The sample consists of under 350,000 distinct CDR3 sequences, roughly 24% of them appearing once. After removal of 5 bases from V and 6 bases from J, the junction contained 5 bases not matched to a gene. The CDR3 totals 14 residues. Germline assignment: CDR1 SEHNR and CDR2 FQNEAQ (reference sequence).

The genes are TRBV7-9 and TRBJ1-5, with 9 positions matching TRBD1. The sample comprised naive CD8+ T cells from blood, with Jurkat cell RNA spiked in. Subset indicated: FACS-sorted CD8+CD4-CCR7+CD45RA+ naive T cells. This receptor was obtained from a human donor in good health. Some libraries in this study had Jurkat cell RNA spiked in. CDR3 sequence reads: CASSQGQGSQPQHF. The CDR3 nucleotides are TGTGCCAGCAGCCAGGGACAGGGTAGTCAGCCCCAGCATTTT.